This passage covers 31 T cell receptor beta chains from one sample sequenced in a study of glioma-infiltrating T cells. Using RNA template, CDR3s of TCR alpha and beta were amplified with iRepertoire arm-PCR. One entry per CDR3 protein, called by TCRdb with MiXCR from the multiplex PCR reads. The table shows 95,000 to 150,000 distinct CDR3 sequences, with roughly 25% occurring only once. Sequencing was done on a sample of glioma tissue, nonneoplastic brain tissue, or PBMCs (not recorded which). These receptors were collected from a human donor with low-grade glioma or glioblastoma, undergoing nonglioma brain surgery, or in good health (not recorded which).

The sample holds a few counts of this clonotype. In nucleotides, the CDR3 is TGCAGCGTCTATACAGGGACGAACACTGAAGCTTTCTTT. It specifies CSVYTGTNTEAFF. The chain couples TRBV29-1 to TRBJ1-1; maybe TRBD1 (6 bases). Germline-derived CDR1 and CDR2 are SQVTM and ANQGSEA. The CDR3 is made up of 13 amino acids. Trimming pared 6 bases from V and 1 base from J, leaving 12 bases between.

This clonotype has a count of ten or more. The J gene is TRBJ2-3, the V gene TRBV7-2; a weak D match, TRBD2 (6 bases). The length of the CDR3 is 17 residues. V was shortened by 3 bases and J by 4 bases, with 20 bases between the two germline ends. Germline lookup yields CDR1 SGHTA and CDR2 FQGNSA. In DNA form, the CDR3 reads TGTGCCAGCAGCTTTCTCCGTTCGCGGGGATTCGCAGATACGCAGTATTTT. Translating it yields CASSFLRSRGFADTQYF.

The sample holds many counts of this clonotype. V usage is TRBV6-1 and J usage is TRBJ2-7, with a weak D call TRBD1 (7 bases). V was cut by 5 bases and J by 6 bases, with 17 bases left in between. Germline CDR1 reads MNHNS; CDR2 reads SASEGT. The CDR3 totals 14 residues. CDR3 residues: CASSLTQQGGEQYF. As DNA, the CDR3 is TGTGCCAGCAGTCTCACCCAGCAGGGGGGCGAGCAGTACTTC.

There are many counts of this clonotype. This rearrangement joins TRBV20-1 to TRBJ2-1, with 16 bases that match TRBD2. This CDR3 spans 16 amino acids. Germline-derived CDR1 and CDR2 are DFQATT and SNEGSKA (reference sequence). J gave up 8 bases and V 5 bases, and 9 bases lay outside the gene matches. The CDR3 is CSARGTSGRAGDEQFF. In DNA, the CDR3 is TGCAGTGCTCGCGGGACTAGCGGGAGGGCGGGGGATGAGCAGTTCTTC.

This clonotype was counted many times. The CDR3 DNA is TGTGCCAGCAGCCTAACTAGCGGGAGGCACAATGAGCAGTTCTTC. It encodes CASSLTSGRHNEQFF. The V gene is TRBV7-2, the J gene TRBJ2-1; 12 nucleotides agree with TRBD2. The CDR3 spans 15 residues. Germline V gene data show CDR1 as SGHTA and CDR2 as FQGNSA. V gave up 5 bases and J gave up 5 bases; unmatched junction bases: 4.

This clonotype was counted many times. This chain's CDR3 is CASSQDIRQGVYGYTF. CDR3 coding DNA: TGCGCCAGCAGCCAAGATATACGGCAGGGGGTCTATGGCTACACCTTC. The chain couples TRBV4-3 to TRBJ1-2, with 7 positions matching TRBD1. Losses at the gene ends were 0 bases for V and 4 bases for J; bases not matched to a gene: 8. This CDR3 spans 16 amino acids. Per the germline V gene, CDR1 is LGHNA and CDR2 is YSLEER.

Many counts were recorded for this clonotype. This sequence joins TRBV20-1 and TRBJ1-2, with D perhaps matching TRBD1 (6 bases). This CDR3 contains 14 residues. V lost 0 bases and J 8 bases, leaving 16 bases between the germline ends. Germline CDR1 and CDR2: DFQATT and SNEGSKA (reference sequence). The CDR3 sequence: CSARESGGRGGYTF. In DNA form, the CDR3 reads TGCAGTGCTAGAGAATCTGGGGGGCGGGGAGGCTACACCTTC.

This clonotype was detected ten times or more. The chain is built from TRBV2 and TRBJ2-5; 9 bases map to TRBD2. Looked up from germline, CDR1 is SNHLY and CDR2 is FYNNEI. J gave up 2 bases and V 6 bases, and 4 bases lay outside the gene matches. This CDR3 has 14 residues. This chain's CDR3 is CASRSGRTQETQYF. The CDR3 DNA is TGTGCCAGCAGGAGCGGGAGGACGCAAGAGACCCAGTACTTC. The full variable domain, rest sourced from reference TRBV2 and TRBJ2-5, is EPEVTQTPSHQVTQMGQEVILRCVPISNHLYFYWYRQILGQKVEFLVSFYNNEISEKSEIFDDQFSVERPDGSNFTLKIRSTKLEDSAMYFCASRSGRTQETQYFGPGTRLLVL.

A remark on this clonotype: A much more abundant neighbour one base away suggests this may be a read error. The chain recombines TRBV10-3 with TRBJ2-5, with no clear D. CDR3 length equals 12 residues. Per the germline V gene, CDR1 is ENHRY and CDR2 is SYGVKD. The CDR3 spells CAISESKESQYF. CDR3 nucleotide sequence: TGTGCCATCAGTGAGTCGAAGGAGAGCCAGTACTTC.

In regard to this clonotype: One base away lies a much larger clone, so this may be a sequencing read error. The J gene is TRBJ2-3, the V gene TRBV29-1, with D hard to call. The CDR3 is 13 amino acids. V was trimmed by 4 bases and J by 4 bases, leaving 12 bases between them. CDR1 is SQVTM, CDR2 ANQGSEA, per germline. The CDR3 DNA reads as TGCAGCGTTGGAGACTCTAGTCCAGATACGCAGTATTTT. It encodes CSVGDSSPDTQYF.

The table lists this clonotype with many counts. This rearrangement joins TRBV4-1 to TRBJ2-1; 9 nucleotides align to TRBD1. Trimming took 3 bases from V and 9 from J; bases not matched to a gene: 3. The CDR3 is made up of 13 amino acids. Looked up from germline, CDR1 is MGHRA and CDR2 is YSYEKL. The CDR3 nucleotides are TGCGCCAGCAGCCACCTGGACAGGGGTGAGCAGTTCTTC. Translation: CASSHLDRGEQFF.

This clonotype was recorded many times. The chain is built from TRBV7-9 and TRBJ2-5, with no clear D. The germline gives CDR1 SEHNR, CDR2 FQNEAQ (reference sequence). The V end was cut by 3 bases, the J end by 3 bases, with 8 bases between. The CDR3 is 13 amino acids. In DNA, the CDR3 is TGTGCCAGCAGCTTCCAGCCAGAAGAGACCCAGTACTTC. This codes for CASSFQPEETQYF.

This clonotype was observed many times. The chain combines TRBV7-8 with TRBJ2-3; D may be TRBD1 or TRBD2 (5 bases each). This CDR3 comprises 18 residues. Germline CDR1 reads SGHVS; CDR2 reads FQNEAQ. The V end was cut by 1 base, the J end by 1 base, with 18 bases between. In DNA form, the CDR3 reads TGTGCCAGCAGCTTAGTGGCTGGGGCACGGGGCCGCACAGATACGCAGTATTTT. It is translated as CASSLVAGARGRTDTQYF.

As for this clonotype: Just one base apart from a much larger clone, this may be a read error. This rearrangement joins TRBV7-2 to TRBJ2-1, with a possible D match to TRBD2 (7 bases). The CDR3 is 15 amino acids. Germline V gene data show CDR1 as SGHTA and CDR2 as FQGNSA. With 4 bases removed from V and 2 bases from J, the gap between germline ends came to 12 bases. The CDR3 bases are TGTGCCAGCAGCTCTACCGGGGGGCCCTACAATGAGCAGTTCTTC. This sequence encodes CASSSTGGPYNEQFF.

This rearrangement joins TRBV24-1 to TRBJ1-5, with TRBD1 as a possible D gene (6 bases). Germline V gives CDR1 KGHDR, CDR2 SFDVKD. This CDR3 comprises 16 residues. Deletions cut 2 bases from V and 4 bases from J, with 14 bases between. Here the CDR3 DNA reads TGTGCCACCAGTGATTCCGCCGGGACACCTAATCAGCCCCAGCATTTT. Its protein product is CATSDSAGTPNQPQHF.

This clonotype was seen ten or more times. V usage is TRBV7-9 and J usage is TRBJ2-4; D is unresolved. V dropped 2 bases and J dropped 0 bases, with 11 bases sitting between them. There are 16 residues in the CDR3. Per germline, CDR1 SEHNR and CDR2 FQNEAQ (reference sequence). CDR3 sequence: CASSLSVGIAKNIQYF. DNA for the CDR3: TGTGCCAGCAGCTTATCGGTCGGAATAGCCAAAAACATTCAGTACTTC.

Ten or more counts support this clonotype. The J gene is TRBJ1-1, the V gene TRBV6-1; the D is unclear. This CDR3 has 14 residues. The V end lost 5 bases, the J end lost 0 bases, and 10 bases lay between the germline ends. Per germline, CDR1 MNHNS and CDR2 SASEGT. The CDR3 bases are TGTGCCAGCAGTATGGGAGGAATGAACACTGAAGCTTTCTTT. It is translated as CASSMGGMNTEAFF.

This clonotype was counted ten times or more. The chain combines TRBV24-1 with TRBJ2-3; TRBD1 is a possible D gene (6 bases). Trimming stripped 5 bases from V and 1 base from J, with 15 bases between. The CDR3 loop spans 16 amino acids. Germline CDR1 and CDR2: KGHDR and SFDVKD. CDR3 sequence reads: CATSARNRVRTDTQYF. CDR3 sequence (DNA): TGTGCCACCAGTGCACGAAACAGGGTACGCACAGATACGCAGTATTTT.

This chain links TRBV11-2 with TRBJ2-1; D remains unclear. This CDR3 is built from 12 residues. Per the germline V gene, CDR1 is SGHAT and CDR2 is FQNNGV. Trimming cost V 5 bases and J 8 bases, with 10 bases left between them. CDR3 region: CASSRNPYEQFF. The CDR3 DNA reads as TGTGCCAGCAGCCGAAACCCGTATGAGCAGTTCTTC.

Note on this clonotype: The junction differs from germline at one of its ends, possibly a read error. CDR3 sequence (DNA): TGTGCCGGCAGACTCAGCTTTGAGGGGGGAGATACGCAGTATTTT. It yields the protein CAGRLSFEGGDTQYF. The V gene is TRBV27, the J gene TRBJ2-3; perhaps D is TRBD1 or TRBD2 (6 bases each). The CDR3 has 15 residues. Germline assignment: CDR1 MNHEY and CDR2 SMNVEV (reference sequence).

This clonotype was counted at least ten times. The chain has TRBV28 and TRBJ1-4; D gene ambiguous. The CDR3 runs to 16 residues. Germline loops: CDR1 MDHEN, CDR2 SYDVKM. Trimming pared 0 bases from V and 0 bases from J, leaving 8 bases between. Here the CDR3 DNA reads TGTGCCAGCAGTTTATGGCAGCTTGCAACTAATGAAAAACTGTTTTTT. Translating gives CASSLWQLATNEKLFF.

This clonotype appeared a few times. The chain carries TRBV7-2 and TRBJ2-7, with D tentatively TRBD1 or TRBD2 (7 bases each). The V gene lost 4 bases and the J gene lost 2 bases, with 15 bases spanning the gap. The CDR3 totals 15 residues. The germline gives CDR1 SGHTA, CDR2 FQGNSA. The CDR3 DNA is TGTGCCAGCAGCTATACCGGGGGGACAGCCTACGAGCAGTACTTC. Amino acids: CASSYTGGTAYEQYF.

This clonotype was counted a few times. V gene TRBV5-6 combines with J gene TRBJ2-3; D possibly uses TRBD1 or TRBD2 (5 bases each). CDR3 length equals 15 residues. V dropped 2 bases and J dropped 5 bases, with 15 bases sitting between them. Germline V gene sequence: CDR1 SGHDT, CDR2 YYEEEE. CDR3 nucleotides: TGTGCCAGCAGCTTCGGAGCAGGGAGTGGAGATACGCAGTATTTT. This translates into CASSFGAGSGDTQYF. Full variable domain (remainder filled in from reference TRBV5-6 and TRBJ2-3): DAGVTQSPTHLIKTRGQQVTLRCSPKSGHDTVSWYQQALGQGPQFIFQYYEEEERQRGNFPDRFSGHQFPNYSSELNVNALLLGDSALYLCASSFGAGSGDTQYFGPGTRLTVL.

Comment on this clonotype: This sequence may be a read error, since a much larger clone differs from it by one base. The genes are TRBV7-9 and TRBJ2-3, with TRBD2 matching over 7 bases. V dropped 5 bases and J dropped 5; count of bases not matched to a gene: 10. There are 15 residues in the CDR3. From germline, CDR1 is SEHNR and CDR2 FQNEAQ (reference sequence). As DNA, the CDR3 is TGTGCCAGCAGCCCGTTGGCGGGAGTGGAAGATACGCAGTATTTT. This translates into CASSPLAGVEDTQYF.

A remark on this clonotype: A much larger clone differs by one base, so this may be a read error. The chain recombines TRBV7-6 with TRBJ1-1; the D is unclear. The CDR3 is made up of 14 amino acids. The germline CDR1 and CDR2 sequences are SGHVS and FNYEAQ. CDR3 coding DNA: TGTGCCAGCAGCTTCGGAGGCTCGAACGCTGAAGCTTTCTTT. It codes for CASSFGGSNAEAFF.

This clonotype occurred many times. V is TRBV6-1 and J is TRBJ1-1; the D gene is possibly TRBD1 (5 bases). The ends were cut back, 8 bases at V and 1 base at J, with 23 bases in the middle. Germline V lookup: CDR1 MNHNS, CDR2 SASEGT. The CDR3 runs to 17 residues. The CDR3 nucleotides are TGTGCCAGCGCGTTGCGACAGACCGTAATTTCGAACACTGAAGCTTTCTTT. As protein: CASALRQTVISNTEAFF.

The chain couples TRBV7-9 to TRBJ1-2; 7 nucleotides match TRBD1. The CDR3 is made up of 12 amino acids. Germline CDR1 reads SEHNR; CDR2 reads FQNEAQ (reference sequence). V shed 5 bases and J 7 bases; nucleotides not matched to a gene: 4. CDR3 nucleotides: TGTGCCAGCAGCCTCGACAGGGCTGGCTACACCTTC. Amino acids: CASSLDRAGYTF. Complete variable domain (other parts from reference TRBV7-9 and TRBJ1-2): DTGVSQNPRHKITKRGQNVTFRCDPISEHNRLYWYRQTLGQGPEFLTYFQNEAQLEKSRLLSDRFSAERPKGSFSTLEIQRTEQGDSAMYLCASSLDRAGYTFGSGTRLTVV.

This clonotype showed up many times. The chain employs TRBV19 and TRBJ1-1; TRBD1 aligns across 8 bases. The CDR3 runs 13 residues. J gave up 1 base and V 10 bases, and 5 bases lay outside the gene matches. Germline V gene lookup returns CDR1 LNHDA and CDR2 SQIVND (reference sequence). The CDR3: CATRQGPNTEAFF. CDR3 coding DNA: TGTGCCACCCGACAGGGGCCGAACACTGAAGCTTTCTTT.

The table lists this clonotype with a few counts. The chain is built from TRBV30 and TRBJ2-5; 11 nucleotides agree with TRBD2. Germline V lookup: CDR1 GTSNPN, CDR2 SVGIG (reference sequence). The length of the CDR3 is 14 residues. V lost 0 bases to trimming and J lost 4 bases; unmatched junction nucleotides: 1. CDR3 nucleotide sequence: TGTGCCTGGAGTGTCGGACTAGCGGGAGAGACCCAGTACTTC. Translated, it gives CAWSVGLAGETQYF.

This clonotype was observed a few times. V gene TRBV28 combines with J gene TRBJ1-3, with no clear D. V was pared by 6 bases and J by 2 bases, with 14 bases between. The CDR3 has 15 amino acids. Looked up from germline, CDR1 is MDHEN and CDR2 is SYDVKM. This CDR3 reads CASSSAGWAGNTIYF. CDR3 in DNA: TGTGCCAGCAGCTCGGCTGGGTGGGCTGGAAACACCATATATTTT.

This chain joins TRBV14 and TRBJ2-5; no reliable D call. There are 16 residues in the CDR3. V dropped 1 base and J dropped 4 bases, with 16 bases sitting between them. CDR1 is SGHDN and CDR2 is FVKESK in the germline V gene. In nucleotides, the CDR3 is TGTGCCAGCAGCCAAGTCAAGGGATCGAGCTTAGAGACCCAGTACTTC. The encoded protein is CASSQVKGSSLETQYF.